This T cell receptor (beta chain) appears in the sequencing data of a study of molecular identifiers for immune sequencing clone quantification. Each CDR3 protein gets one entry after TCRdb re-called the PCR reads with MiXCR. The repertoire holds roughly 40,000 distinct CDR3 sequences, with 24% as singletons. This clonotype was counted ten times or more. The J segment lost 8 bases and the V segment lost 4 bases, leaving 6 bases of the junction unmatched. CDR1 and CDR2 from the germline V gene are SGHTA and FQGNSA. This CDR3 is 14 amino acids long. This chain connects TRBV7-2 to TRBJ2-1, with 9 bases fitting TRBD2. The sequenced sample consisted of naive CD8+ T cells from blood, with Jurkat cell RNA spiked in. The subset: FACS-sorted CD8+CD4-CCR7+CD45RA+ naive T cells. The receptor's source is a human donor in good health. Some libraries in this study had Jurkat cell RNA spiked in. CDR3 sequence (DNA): TGTGCCAGCAGCTCGGGACTAGCCCCCGATGAGCAGTTCTTC. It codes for CASSSGLAPDEQFF.